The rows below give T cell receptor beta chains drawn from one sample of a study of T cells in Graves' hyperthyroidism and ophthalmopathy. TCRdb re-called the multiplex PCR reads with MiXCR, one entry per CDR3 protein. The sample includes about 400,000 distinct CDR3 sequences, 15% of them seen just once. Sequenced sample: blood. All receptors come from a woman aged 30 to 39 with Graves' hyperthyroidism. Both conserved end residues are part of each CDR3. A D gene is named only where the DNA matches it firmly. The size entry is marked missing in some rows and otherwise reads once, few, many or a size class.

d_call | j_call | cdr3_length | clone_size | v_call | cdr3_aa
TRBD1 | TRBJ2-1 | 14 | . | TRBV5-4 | CASSGGQGTNEQFF
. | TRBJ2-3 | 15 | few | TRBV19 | CATTSAVTSTDTQYF
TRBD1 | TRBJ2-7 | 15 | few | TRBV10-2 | CASSGGQWFIYEQYF
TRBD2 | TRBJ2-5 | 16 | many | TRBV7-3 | CASSAVAGGPLETQYF
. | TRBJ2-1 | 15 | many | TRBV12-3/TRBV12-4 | CASSFPSGALDEQFF
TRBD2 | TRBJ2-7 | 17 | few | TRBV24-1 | CATSPTSGSDRAYEQYF
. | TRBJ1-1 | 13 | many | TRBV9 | CASSVEQYTEAFF
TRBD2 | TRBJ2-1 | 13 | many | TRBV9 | CASSVSGIHEQFF
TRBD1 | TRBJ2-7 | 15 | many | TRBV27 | CASRRTGTASYEQYF
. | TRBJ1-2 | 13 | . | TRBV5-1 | CASSLDDTYGYTF
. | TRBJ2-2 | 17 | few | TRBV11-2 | CASSLSQSSVDTGELFF
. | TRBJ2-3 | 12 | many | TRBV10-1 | CASRDDTDTQYF
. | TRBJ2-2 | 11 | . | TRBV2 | CASARAGELFF
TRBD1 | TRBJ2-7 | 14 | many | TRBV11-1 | CASSRDRWDYEQYF
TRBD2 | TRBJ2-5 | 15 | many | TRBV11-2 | CASSLLAGGPETQYF
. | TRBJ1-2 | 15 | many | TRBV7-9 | CASSLGTPGDDGYTF
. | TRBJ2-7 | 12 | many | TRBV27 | CASSSPPYEQYF
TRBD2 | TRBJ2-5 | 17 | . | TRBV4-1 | CASRETSGPSQGETQYF
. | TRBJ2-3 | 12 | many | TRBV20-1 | CSARGTGDTQYF
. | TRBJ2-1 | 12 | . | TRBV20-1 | CSARAYYNEQFF
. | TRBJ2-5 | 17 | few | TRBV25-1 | CASSEGRGLPGQETQYF
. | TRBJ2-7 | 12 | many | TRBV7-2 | CASSFPRREQYF
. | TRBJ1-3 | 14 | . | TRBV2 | CASSDRLSGNTIYF
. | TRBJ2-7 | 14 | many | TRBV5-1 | CASSPGVGASEQYF
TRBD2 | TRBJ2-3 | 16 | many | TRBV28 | CASSLLGLAGTDTQYF
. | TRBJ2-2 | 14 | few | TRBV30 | CAWRGLSNTGELFF
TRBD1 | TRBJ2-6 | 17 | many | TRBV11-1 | CATSRGQGASGANVLTF
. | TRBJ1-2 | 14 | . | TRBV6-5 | CASSYDTGLYGYTF
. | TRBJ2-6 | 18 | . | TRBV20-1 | CSARRATGHYSGANVLTF
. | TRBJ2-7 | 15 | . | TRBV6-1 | CASSEGIGVGYEQYF
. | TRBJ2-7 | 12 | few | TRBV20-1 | CSARQGQDEQYF
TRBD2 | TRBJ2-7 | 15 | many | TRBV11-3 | CASSPPGGRGYEQYF
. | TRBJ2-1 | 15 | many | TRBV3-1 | CASSQGGQGLNEQFF
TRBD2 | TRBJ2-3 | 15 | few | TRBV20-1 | CSAKTSAISTDTQYF
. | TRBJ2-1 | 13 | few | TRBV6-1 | CASSVGLDNEQFF
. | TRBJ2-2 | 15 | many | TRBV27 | CASRKEGLNTGELFF
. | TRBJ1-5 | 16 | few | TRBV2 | CASSASGGVRNQPQHF
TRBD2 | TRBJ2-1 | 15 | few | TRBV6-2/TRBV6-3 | CASRLGLAGVNEQFF
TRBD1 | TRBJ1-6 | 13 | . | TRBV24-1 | CATRDRGNSPLHF
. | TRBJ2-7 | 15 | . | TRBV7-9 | CASSSTTGIAYEQYF
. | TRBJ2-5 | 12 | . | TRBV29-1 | CSVESQQETQYF
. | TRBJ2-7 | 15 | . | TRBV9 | CASSVAGASSYEQYF
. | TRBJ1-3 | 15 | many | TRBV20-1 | CSASVGRGGGNTIYF
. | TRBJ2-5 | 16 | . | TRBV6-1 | CASTQRAGRNQETQYF
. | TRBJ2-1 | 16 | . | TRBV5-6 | CASSWGLGGADNEQFF
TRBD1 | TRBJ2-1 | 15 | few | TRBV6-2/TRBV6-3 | CASSFRTGGRNEQFF
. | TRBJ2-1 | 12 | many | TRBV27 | CASSSTANEQFF
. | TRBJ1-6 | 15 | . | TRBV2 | CASSESVSINSPLHF
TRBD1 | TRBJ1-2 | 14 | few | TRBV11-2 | CASSLEPGGDGYTF
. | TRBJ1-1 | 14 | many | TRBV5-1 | CASSLEGGRTEAFF
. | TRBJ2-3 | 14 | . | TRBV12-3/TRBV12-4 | CASSHDRRTDTQYF
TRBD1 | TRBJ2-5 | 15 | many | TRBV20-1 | CSARLPGGQGETQYF
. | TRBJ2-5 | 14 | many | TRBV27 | CASSYRGKGETQYF
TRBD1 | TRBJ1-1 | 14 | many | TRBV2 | CASSETAGQGNAFF
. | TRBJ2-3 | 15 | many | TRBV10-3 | CAISESPGAPDTQYF
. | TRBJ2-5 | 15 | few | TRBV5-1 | CASSLASRREETQYF
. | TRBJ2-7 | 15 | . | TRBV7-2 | CASSLKWGGSGEQYF